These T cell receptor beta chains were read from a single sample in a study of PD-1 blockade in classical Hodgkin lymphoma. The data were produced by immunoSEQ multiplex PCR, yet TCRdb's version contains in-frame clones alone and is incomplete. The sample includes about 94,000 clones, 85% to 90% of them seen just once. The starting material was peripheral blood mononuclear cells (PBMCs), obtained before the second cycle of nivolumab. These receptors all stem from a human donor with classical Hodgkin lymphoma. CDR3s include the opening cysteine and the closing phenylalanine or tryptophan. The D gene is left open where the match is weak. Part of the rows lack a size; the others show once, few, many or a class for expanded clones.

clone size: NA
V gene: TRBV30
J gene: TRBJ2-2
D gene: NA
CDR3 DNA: TGTGCCTGGAGGGACCTGACTAGTTCCGGGGAGCTGTTTTTT
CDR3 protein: CAWRDLTSSGELFF

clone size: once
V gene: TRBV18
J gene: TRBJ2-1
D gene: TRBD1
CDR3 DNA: TGTGCCAGCTCACCCGGACAGGTTCCACCCTACAATGAGCAGTTCTTC
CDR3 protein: CASSPGQVPPYNEQFF

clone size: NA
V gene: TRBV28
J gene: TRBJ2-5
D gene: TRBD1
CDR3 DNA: TGTGCCAGCAGTTTCACAGGGGGCTTGTTTGAGACCCAGTACTTC
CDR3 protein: CASSFTGGLFETQYF

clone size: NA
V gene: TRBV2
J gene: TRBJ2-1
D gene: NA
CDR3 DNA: TGTGCCAGCAGGGGAACTAGTAATTCGCAGTTCTTC
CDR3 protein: CASRGTSNSQFF

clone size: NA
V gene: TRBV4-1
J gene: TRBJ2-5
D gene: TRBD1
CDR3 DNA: TGCGCCAGCAGCCAAGGCCTGGGACAGCCTTCCGAGACCCAGTACTTC
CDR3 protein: CASSQGLGQPSETQYF

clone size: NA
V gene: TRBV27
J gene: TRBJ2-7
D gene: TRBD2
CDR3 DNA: TGTGCCAGCAGTAGTCTAGCGGGAGAACGGCTCGAGCAGTACTTC
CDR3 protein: CASSSLAGERLEQYF

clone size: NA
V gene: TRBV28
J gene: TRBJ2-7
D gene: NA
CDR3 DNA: TGTGCCAGCAGTTTATTCGTTTCCTACGAGCAGTACTTC
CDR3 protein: CASSLFVSYEQYF

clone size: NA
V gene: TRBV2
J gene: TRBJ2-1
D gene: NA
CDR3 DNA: TGTGCCAGCACGGGCCTCGTGTCTGGGTACAATGAGCAGTTCTTC
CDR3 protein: CASTGLVSGYNEQFF

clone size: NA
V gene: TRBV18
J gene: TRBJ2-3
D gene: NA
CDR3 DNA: TGTGCCAGCTCTGTTGGGGATACGCAGTATTTT
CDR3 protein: CASSVGDTQYF

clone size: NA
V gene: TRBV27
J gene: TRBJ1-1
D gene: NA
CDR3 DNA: TGTGCCAGCTCTTTAGAGGGGAACACTGAAGCTTTCTTT
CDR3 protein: CASSLEGNTEAFF

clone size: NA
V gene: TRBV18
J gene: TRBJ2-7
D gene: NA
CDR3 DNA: TGTGCCAGCTCACCCGGACAAGGAGCCTACGAGCAGTACTTC
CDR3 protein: CASSPGQGAYEQYF

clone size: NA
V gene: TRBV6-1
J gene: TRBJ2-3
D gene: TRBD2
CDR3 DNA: TGTGCCAGCAGGGCCAGGGAGGGAAGGGATACGCAGTATTTT
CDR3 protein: CASRAREGRDTQYF

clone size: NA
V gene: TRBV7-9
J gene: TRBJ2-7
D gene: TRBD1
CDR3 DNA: TGTGCCAGCAGCCAAACAGGGGGCTGGTACGAGCAGTACTTC
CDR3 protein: CASSQTGGWYEQYF

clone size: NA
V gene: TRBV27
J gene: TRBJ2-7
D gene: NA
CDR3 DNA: TGTGCCAGCAGTTTTTCTGGAAGCGAGCAGTACTTC
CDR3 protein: CASSFSGSEQYF

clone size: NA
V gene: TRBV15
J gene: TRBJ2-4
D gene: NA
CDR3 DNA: TGTGCCACCAGCAGCAACGGACCTCACCTTAACTTC
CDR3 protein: CATSSNGPHLNF

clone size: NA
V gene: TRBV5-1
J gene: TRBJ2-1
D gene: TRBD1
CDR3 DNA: TGCGCCAGCAGTCGACGACAGGGGCCTTTAAATGAGCAGTTCTTC
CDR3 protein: CASSRRQGPLNEQFF

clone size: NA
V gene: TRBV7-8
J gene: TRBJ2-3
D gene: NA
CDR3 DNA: TGTGCCAGCAGCTTACGGATCACTACAGATACGCAGTATTTT
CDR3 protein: CASSLRITTDTQYF

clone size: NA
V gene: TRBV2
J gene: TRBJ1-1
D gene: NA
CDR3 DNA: TGTGCCAGCAGTTCCGGGGTCACTGAAGCTTTCTTT
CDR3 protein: CASSSGVTEAFF

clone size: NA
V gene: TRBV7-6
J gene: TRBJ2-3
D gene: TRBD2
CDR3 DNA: TGTGCCAGCAGCCGAGGACTAGCGGGAGGGCTTGAAGATACGCAGTATTTT
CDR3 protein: CASSRGLAGGLEDTQYF

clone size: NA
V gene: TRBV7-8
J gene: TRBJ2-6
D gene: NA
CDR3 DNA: TGTGCCAGCAGCTTAGCGCAGCGACTGAGGTTCCTAAATGGGGCCAACGTCCTGACTTTC
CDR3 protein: CASSLAQRLRFLNGANVLTF

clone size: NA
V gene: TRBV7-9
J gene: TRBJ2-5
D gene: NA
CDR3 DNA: TGTGCCAGCAGCTTACCAATCGGAGGGGGCATTGGGGAAGAGACCCAGTACTTC
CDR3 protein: CASSLPIGGGIGEETQYF

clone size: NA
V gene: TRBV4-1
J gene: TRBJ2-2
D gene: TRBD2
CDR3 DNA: TGCGCCAGCAGCCTCGGAGCGGGGGCTGGCGGGGAGCTGTTTTTT
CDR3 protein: CASSLGAGAGGELFF

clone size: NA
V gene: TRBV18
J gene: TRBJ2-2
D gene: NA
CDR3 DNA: TGTGCCAGCTCACTCGGGACTTACACCGGGGAGCTGTTTTTT
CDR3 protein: CASSLGTYTGELFF

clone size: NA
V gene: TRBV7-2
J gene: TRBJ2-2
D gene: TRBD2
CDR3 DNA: TGTGCCAGCAGCTTAGGGGGCGGGAGTTGGTTTAGCGGGGAGCTGTTTTTT
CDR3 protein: CASSLGGGSWFSGELFF

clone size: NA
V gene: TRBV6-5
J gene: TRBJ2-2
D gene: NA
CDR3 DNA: TGTGCCAGTACTAGACAGCGGATGAACACCGGGGAGCTGTTTTTT
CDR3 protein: CASTRQRMNTGELFF

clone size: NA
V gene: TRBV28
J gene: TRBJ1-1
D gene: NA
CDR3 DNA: TGTGCCAGCAGACTGGGGCCGGGGTACGGTTGGAACACTGAAGCTTTCTTT
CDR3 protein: CASRLGPGYGWNTEAFF

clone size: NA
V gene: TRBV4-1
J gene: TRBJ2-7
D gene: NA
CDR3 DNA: TGCGCCAGCAGCCAGCTGGGATCCGGGGCCGAGCAGTACTTC
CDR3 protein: CASSQLGSGAEQYF

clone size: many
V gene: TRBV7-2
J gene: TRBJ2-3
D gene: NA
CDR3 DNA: TGTGCCAGCACCCCCCAGGGGGGCCCTCCTGTGGGGCATGATACGCAGTATTTT
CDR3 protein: CASTPQGGPPVGHDTQYF